Reported below is one TCR beta chain. This record comes from a study of blood T cell repertoires in COVID-19. Study context: Collection of acute and convalescent COVID-19 samples took place in the United States, Italy and Spain. PBMCs, B-cell-depleted T cells, or T cells were the source of the cDNA or gDNA that made up the material.

From germline, CDR1 is LNHDA and CDR2 SQIVND (reference sequence). The germline V and J ends were trimmed by 2 bases and 2 bases, with 8 bases remaining between them. The CDR3 spans 14 residues. In the source study's methods: It was from reference gene primer amplification that nucleated cell counts were estimated. Sequenced by immunoSEQ multiplex PCR; TCRdb stores in-frame clones only, minus some. V and J calls and clone size follow that table, whereas D and trimming were derived from the DNA. The profile shows some 120,000 clones, 75% to 95% of them singletons. Sequencing was carried out using peripheral blood. The sequence derives from a human donor with active COVID-19. The donor label of this sample is uncertain. This sequence joins TRBV19 and TRBJ2-3; D is uncertain. In DNA, the CDR3 is TGTGCCAGTAGTATATTTGAGGCCACAGATACGCAGTATTTT. Its translation: CASSIFEATDTQYF.